The present T cell receptor (beta chain) was sequenced within a study of neurological immune-mediated disorders. Study-wide results and limits: No expanded-clone CDR3 amino acid sequence recurred across subjects, suggesting private TCR-beta repertoires.

The CDR3 is 14 amino acids. From germline, CDR1 is SGHRS and CDR2 YFSETQ. Trimming cost V 6 bases and J 4 bases; bases outside gene matches: 9. This clonotype was seen repeatedly, ten times or more. Its antigen is unidentified. Over 200 million TCR-beta sequences (from 15-18 subjects) were yielded by each sequencing run. MiXCR was run by TCRdb on the 5' RACE reads, yielding one entry per CDR3 protein. The sample contains more than 15,000 distinct CDR3 sequences, less than 15% of which appear only once. Libraries from sorted cells each used about 1 million CD4+ or CD8+ T cells. The material sequenced was CD4+ T cells from blood. The chain carries TRBV5-1 and TRBJ1-1; the match to TRBD1 covers 7 bases. The receptor's source is a woman aged 55 to 70 with HTLV-1-associated myelopathy (HAM/TSP). Here the CDR3 DNA reads TGCGCCAGCACCCCACCAGGGGGGGGCACTGAAGCTTTCTTT. This codes for CASTPPGGGTEAFF.